This T cell receptor beta chain was sequenced during a study of blood T cell repertoires in COVID-19. Study context: Acute-phase and convalescent COVID-19 samples originated in the United States, Italy and Spain. T cells, B-cell-depleted T cells, or PBMCs provided the cDNA or gDNA that served as material.

The V end lost 4 bases, the J end lost 0 bases, and 16 bases lay between the germline ends. The CDR3 has 18 amino acids. The germline V gene has CDR1 MNHNS and CDR2 SASEGT. Original handling: Reference gene primer amplification gave nucleated cell count estimates. Method: immunoSEQ multiplex PCR; TCRdb's copy keeps in-frame clones and lacks some. V, J and clone size are taken as reported in that table, and D and trimming were inferred from the DNA itself. The sample carries approximately 200,000 clones, 84% recorded once. Sample: peripheral blood. V and J are TRBV6-1 and TRBJ2-6; D gene unclear. This sequence originates from a woman in her 30s who had recovered from COVID-19. The CDR3 bases are TGTGCCAGCAGTGCCATGTCCCTTGCAGGCTCTGGGGCCAACGTCCTGACTTTC. The encoded protein is CASSAMSLAGSGANVLTF.